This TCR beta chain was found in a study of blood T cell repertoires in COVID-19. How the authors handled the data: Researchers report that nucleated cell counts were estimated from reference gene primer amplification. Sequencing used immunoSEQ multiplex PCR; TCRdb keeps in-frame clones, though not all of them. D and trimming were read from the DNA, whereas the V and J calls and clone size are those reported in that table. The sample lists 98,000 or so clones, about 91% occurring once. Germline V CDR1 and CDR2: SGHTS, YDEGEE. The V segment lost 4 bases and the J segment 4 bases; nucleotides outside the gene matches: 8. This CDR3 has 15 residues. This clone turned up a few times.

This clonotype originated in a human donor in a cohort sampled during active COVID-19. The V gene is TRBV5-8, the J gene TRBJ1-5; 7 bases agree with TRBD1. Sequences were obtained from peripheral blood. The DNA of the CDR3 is TGTGCCAGCAGCCCTATCGACAGGGAAAATCAGCCCCAGCATTTT. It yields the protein CASSPIDRENQPQHF.